This T cell receptor (beta chain) was observed in a study of blood T cell repertoires in COVID-19. Study-level background: Specimens from acute and convalescent COVID-19 originated in the United States, Italy and Spain. The analysed material was cDNA or gDNA that came from T cells, B-cell-depleted T cells, or PBMCs.

A single count supports this clone. Per the original methods: It was from reference gene primer amplification that nucleated cell counts were estimated. Libraries were prepared by immunoSEQ multiplex PCR; TCRdb keeps only in-frame clonotypes and omits some of them. Clonal size and the V and J genes are those of that table, whereas D and trimming came from the DNA. The sample records fewer than 350,000 clones, roughly 86% being singletons. V lost 3 bases and J 5 bases, leaving 13 bases between the germline ends. CDR1 and CDR2 from the germline V gene are SQVTM and ANQGSEA. The CDR3 is 13 residues long.

The sample consisted of peripheral blood. The source of this sequence is a man aged 18-30 years with active or convalescent COVID-19. The chain carries TRBV29-1 and TRBJ2-5; D perhaps matches TRBD2 (7 bases). The CDR3 sequence is CSVEEGGLETQYF. CDR3 nucleotide sequence: TGCAGCGTTGAGGAGGGGGGGTTGGAGACCCAGTACTTC.